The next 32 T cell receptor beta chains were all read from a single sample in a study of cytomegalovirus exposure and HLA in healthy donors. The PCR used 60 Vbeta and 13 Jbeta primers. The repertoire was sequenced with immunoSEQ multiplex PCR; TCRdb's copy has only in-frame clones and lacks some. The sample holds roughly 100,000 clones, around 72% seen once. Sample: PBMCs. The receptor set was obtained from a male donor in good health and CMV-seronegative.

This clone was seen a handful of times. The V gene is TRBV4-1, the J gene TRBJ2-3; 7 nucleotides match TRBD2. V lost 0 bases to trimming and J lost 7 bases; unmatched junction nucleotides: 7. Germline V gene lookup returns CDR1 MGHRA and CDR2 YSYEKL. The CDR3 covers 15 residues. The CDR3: CASSQDNIGRYTQYF. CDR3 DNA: TGCGCCAGCAGCCAAGATAATATCGGGAGGTATACGCAGTATTTT.

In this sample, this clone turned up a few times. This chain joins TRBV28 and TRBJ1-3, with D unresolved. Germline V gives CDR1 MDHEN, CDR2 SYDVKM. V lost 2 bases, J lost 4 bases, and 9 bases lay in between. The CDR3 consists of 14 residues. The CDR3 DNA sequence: TGTGCCAGCAGTTTAACCTCCAGGGGAAACACCATATATTTT. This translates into CASSLTSRGNTIYF.

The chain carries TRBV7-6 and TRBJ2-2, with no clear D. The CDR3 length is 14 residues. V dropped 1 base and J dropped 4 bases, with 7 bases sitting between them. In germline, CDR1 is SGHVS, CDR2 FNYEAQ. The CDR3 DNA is TGTGCCAGCAGCTTAGGGCAGGCCACCGGGGAGCTGTTTTTT. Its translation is CASSLGQATGELFF.

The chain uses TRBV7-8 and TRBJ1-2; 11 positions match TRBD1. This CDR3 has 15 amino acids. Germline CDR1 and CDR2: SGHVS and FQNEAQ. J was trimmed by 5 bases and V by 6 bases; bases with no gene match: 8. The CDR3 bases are TGTGCCAGCAGTCGGGACAGGGGGAAGGGGTATGGCTACACCTTC. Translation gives CASSRDRGKGYGYTF.

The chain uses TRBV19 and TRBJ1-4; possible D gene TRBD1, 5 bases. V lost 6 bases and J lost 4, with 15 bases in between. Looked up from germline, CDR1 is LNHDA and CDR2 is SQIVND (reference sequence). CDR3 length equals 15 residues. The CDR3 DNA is TGTGCCAGTAGGGGAAGACAGTCCCTTAATGAAAAACTGTTTTTT. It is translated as CASRGRQSLNEKLFF.

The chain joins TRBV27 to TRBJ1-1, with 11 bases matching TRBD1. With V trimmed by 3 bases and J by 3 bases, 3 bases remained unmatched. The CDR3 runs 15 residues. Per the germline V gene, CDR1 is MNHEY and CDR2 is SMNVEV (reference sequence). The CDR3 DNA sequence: TGTGCCAGCAGTTTTAGGGGACAGGGGGACACTGAAGCTTTCTTT. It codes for CASSFRGQGDTEAFF.

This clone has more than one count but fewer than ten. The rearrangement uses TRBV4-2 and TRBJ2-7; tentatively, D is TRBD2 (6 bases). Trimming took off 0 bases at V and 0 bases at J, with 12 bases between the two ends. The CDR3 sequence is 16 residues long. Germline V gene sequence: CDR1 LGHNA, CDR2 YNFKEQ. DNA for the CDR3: TGTGCCAGCAGCCAAGATCACGCGGGAAGCTCCTACGAGCAGTACTTC. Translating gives CASSQDHAGSSYEQYF.

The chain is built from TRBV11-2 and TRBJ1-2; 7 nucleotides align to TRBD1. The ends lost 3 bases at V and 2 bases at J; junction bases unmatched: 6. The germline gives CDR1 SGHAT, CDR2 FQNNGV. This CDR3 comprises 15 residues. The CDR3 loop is CASSFGTERNYGYTF. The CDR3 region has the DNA TGTGCCAGCAGCTTTGGGACAGAGAGGAACTATGGCTACACCTTC. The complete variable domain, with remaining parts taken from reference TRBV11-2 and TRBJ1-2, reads EAGVAQSPRYKIIEKRQSVAFWCNPISGHATLYWYQQILGQGPKLLIQFQNNGVVDDSQLPKDRFSAERLKGVDSTLKIQPAKLEDSAVYLCASSFGTERNYGYTFGSGTRLTVV.

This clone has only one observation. The CDR3 loop is CASSLLADPYQETQYF. CDR3 coding DNA: TGTGCCAGCAGCTTACTAGCGGATCCGTACCAAGAGACCCAGTACTTC. The chain uses TRBV7-2 and TRBJ2-5, with 7 bases identical to TRBD2. The CDR3 totals 16 residues. V gave up 2 bases and J gave up 0 bases; unmatched junction bases: 6. CDR1 is SGHTA and CDR2 is FQGNSA in the germline V gene.

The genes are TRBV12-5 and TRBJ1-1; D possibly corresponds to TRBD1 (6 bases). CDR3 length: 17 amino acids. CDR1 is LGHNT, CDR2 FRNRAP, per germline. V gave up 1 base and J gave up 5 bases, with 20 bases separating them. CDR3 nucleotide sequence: TGTGCTAGTGGTTTGGCACAACGGGCGGGGGCCGATACTGAAGCTTTCTTT. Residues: CASGLAQRAGADTEAFF.

The CDR3 loop is CASSTGLQETQYF. CDR3 sequence (DNA): TGTGCCAGCAGTACGGGACTTCAAGAGACCCAGTACTTC. The chain carries TRBV7-3 and TRBJ2-5; D is possibly TRBD2 (6 bases). Germline CDR1 is SGHTA and CDR2 is FQGTGA. V was trimmed by 6 bases and J by 2 bases, leaving 10 bases between them. The CDR3 runs 13 residues.

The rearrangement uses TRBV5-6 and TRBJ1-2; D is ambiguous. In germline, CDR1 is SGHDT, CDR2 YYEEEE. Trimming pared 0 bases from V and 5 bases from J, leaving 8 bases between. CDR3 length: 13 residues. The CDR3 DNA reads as TGTGCCAGCAGCTTGGCTACCCCATATGGCTACACCTTC. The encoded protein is CASSLATPYGYTF.

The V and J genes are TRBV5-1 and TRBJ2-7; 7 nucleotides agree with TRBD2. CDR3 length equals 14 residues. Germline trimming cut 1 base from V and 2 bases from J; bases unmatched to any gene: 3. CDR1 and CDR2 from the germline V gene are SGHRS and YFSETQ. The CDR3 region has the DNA TGCGCCAGCAGCTTGATCGCGGGAGCCTACGAGCAGTACTTC. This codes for CASSLIAGAYEQYF.

The DNA for the CDR3 is TGTGCCAGCAGCACCCCAGCCTACGAGCAGTACTTC. Translating it yields CASSTPAYEQYF. The rearrangement joins TRBV7-2 to TRBJ2-7; the D is unclear. V lost 5 bases to trimming and J lost 2 bases, with 7 bases between them. The CDR3 spans 12 residues. Looked up from germline, CDR1 is SGHTA and CDR2 is FQGNSA.

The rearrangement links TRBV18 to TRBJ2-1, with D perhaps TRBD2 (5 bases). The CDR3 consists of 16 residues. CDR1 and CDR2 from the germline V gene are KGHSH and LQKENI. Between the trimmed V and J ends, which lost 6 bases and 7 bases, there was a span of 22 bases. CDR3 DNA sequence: TGTGCCAGCTCCATTACGTCGAGGGTCTCGGGAAATGAGCAGTTCTTC. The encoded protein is CASSITSRVSGNEQFF.

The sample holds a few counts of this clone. The CDR3 spells CAISEALMNTEAFF. CDR3 bases: TGTGCCATCAGTGAGGCGCTTATGAACACTGAAGCTTTCTTT. J is TRBJ1-1 and V is TRBV10-3; no reliable D call. CDR1 and CDR2 from the germline V gene are ENHRY and SYGVKD. V was pared by 2 bases and J by 0 bases, with 7 bases between. The CDR3 is 14 residues long.

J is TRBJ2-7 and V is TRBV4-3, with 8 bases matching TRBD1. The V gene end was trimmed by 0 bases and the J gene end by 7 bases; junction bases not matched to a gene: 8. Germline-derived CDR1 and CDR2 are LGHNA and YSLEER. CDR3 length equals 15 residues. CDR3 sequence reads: CASSQEGTGLWEQYF. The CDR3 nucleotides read TGCGCCAGCAGCCAAGAAGGGACAGGTCTTTGGGAGCAGTACTTC.

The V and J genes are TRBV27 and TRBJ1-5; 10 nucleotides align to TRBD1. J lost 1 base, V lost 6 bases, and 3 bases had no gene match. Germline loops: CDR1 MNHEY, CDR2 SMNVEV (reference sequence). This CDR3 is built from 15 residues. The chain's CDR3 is CASSQDRGSNQPQHF. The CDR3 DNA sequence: TGTGCCAGCAGCCAGGACAGGGGGAGCAATCAGCCCCAGCATTTT.

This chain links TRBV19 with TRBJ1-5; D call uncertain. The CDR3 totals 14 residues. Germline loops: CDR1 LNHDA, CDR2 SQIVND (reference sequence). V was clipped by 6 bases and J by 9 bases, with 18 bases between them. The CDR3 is CASRPVGLGGPQHF. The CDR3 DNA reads TGTGCCAGTAGGCCCGTTGGGCTGGGTGGGCCCCAGCATTTT.

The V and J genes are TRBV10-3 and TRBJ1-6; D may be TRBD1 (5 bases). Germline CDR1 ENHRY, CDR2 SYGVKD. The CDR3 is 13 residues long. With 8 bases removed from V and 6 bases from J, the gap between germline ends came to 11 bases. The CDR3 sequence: CAISTAFNSPLHF. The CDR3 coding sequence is TGTGCCATCTCGACAGCGTTTAATTCACCCCTCCACTTT.

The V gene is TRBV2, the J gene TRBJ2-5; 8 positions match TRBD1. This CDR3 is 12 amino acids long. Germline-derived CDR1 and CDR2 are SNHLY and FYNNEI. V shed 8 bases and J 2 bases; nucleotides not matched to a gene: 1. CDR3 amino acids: CASRQGQETQYF. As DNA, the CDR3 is TGTGCCAGCCGACAGGGGCAAGAGACCCAGTACTTC. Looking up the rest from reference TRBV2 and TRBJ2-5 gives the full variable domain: EPEVTQTPSHQVTQMGQEVILRCVPISNHLYFYWYRQILGQKVEFLVSFYNNEISEKSEIFDDQFSVERPDGSNFTLKIRSTKLEDSAMYFCASRQGQETQYFGPGTRLLVL.

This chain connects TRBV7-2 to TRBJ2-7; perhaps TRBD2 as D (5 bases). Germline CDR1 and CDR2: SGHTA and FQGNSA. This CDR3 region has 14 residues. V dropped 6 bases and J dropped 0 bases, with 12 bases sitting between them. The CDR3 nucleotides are TGTGCCAGCAGAGAGGGCGGGTACTCCTACGAGCAGTACTTC. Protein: CASREGGYSYEQYF.

The CDR3 DNA is TGTGCCAGCAGTTTGGACAGTTACAATGAGCAGTTCTTC. Amino acid sequence: CASSLDSYNEQFF. The chain is built from TRBV7-9 and TRBJ2-1; D perhaps matches TRBD1 (6 bases). The CDR3 covers 13 residues. Germline values: CDR1 SEHNR, CDR2 FQNEAQ (reference sequence). Trimming took 6 bases from V and 4 from J, leaving 10 bases between them.

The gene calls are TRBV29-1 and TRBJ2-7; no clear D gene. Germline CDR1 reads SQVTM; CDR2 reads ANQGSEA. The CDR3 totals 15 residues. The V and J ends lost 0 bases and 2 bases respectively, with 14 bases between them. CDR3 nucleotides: TGCAGCGTTGAAGATCTTCGAGGAGCCCCCTACGAGCAGTACTTC. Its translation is CSVEDLRGAPYEQYF.

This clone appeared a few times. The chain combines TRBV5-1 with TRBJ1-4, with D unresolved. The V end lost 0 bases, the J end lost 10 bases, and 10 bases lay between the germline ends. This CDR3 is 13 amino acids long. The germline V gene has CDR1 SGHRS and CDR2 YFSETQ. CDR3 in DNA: TGCGCCAGCAGCTTGGGCCAGGAGGGAAAACTGTTTTTT. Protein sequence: CASSLGQEGKLFF.

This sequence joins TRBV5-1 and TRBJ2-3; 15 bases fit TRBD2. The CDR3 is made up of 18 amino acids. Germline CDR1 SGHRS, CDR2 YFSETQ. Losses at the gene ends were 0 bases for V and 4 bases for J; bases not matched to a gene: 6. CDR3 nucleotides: TGCGCCAGCAGCTTGGTGGGACTAGCGGGAGGCGGGGCAGATACGCAGTATTTT. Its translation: CASSLVGLAGGGADTQYF.

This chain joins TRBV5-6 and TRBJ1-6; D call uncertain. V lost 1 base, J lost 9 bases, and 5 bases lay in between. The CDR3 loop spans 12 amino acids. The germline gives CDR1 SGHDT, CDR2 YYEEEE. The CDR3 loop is CASSLRGSPLHF. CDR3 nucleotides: TGTGCCAGCAGCTTGCGGGGTTCACCCCTCCACTTT.

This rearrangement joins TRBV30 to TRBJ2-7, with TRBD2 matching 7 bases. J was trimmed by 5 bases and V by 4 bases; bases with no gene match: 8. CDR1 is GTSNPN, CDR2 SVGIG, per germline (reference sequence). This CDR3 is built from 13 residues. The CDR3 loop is CAWKLLAANEQYF. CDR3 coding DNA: TGTGCCTGGAAACTTCTAGCGGCAAACGAGCAGTACTTC.

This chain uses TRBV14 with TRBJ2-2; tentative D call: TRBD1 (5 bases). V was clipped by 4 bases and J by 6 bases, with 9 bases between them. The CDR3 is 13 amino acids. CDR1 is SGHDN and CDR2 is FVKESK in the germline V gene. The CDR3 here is CASSLQESGELFF. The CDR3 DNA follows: TGTGCCAGCAGCCTACAGGAATCCGGGGAGCTGTTTTTT.

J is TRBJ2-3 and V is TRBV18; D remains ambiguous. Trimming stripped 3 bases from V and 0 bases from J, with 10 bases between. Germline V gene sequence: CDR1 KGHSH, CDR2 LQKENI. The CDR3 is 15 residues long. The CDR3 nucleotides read TGTGCCAGCTCACCTCAGGTCCCCAGCACAGATACGCAGTATTTT. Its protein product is CASSPQVPSTDTQYF.

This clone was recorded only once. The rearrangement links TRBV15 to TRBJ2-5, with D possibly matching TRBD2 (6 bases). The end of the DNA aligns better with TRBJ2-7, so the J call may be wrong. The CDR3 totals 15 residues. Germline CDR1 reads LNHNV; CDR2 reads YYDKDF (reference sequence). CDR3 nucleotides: TGTGCCACCAGCAGGAGTGCGGCGGGGACCTACGAGCAGTACTTC. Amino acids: CATSRSAAGTYEQYF.

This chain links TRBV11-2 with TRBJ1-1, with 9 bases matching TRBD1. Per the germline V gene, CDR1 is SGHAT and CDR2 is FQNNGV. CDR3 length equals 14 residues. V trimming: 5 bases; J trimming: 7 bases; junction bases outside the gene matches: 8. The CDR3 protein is CASSDPDRGGEAFF. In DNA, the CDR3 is TGTGCCAGCAGCGACCCGGACAGGGGTGGTGAAGCTTTCTTT.